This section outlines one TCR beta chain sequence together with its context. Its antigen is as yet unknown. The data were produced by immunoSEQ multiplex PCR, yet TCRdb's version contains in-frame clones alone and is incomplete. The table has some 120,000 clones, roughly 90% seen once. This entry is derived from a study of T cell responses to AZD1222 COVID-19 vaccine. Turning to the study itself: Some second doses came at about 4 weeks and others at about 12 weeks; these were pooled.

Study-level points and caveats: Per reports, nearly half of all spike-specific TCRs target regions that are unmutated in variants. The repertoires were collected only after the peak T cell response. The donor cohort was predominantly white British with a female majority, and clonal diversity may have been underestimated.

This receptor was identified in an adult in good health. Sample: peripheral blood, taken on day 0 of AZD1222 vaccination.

CDR3 sequence: CASSLVARTGKNVAGELFF. CDR3 nucleotide sequence: TGTGCCAGCAGCTTGGTTGCCCGGACAGGGAAGAACGTAGCCGGGGAGCTGTTTTTT. The rearrangement joins TRBV5-5 to TRBJ2-2; TRBD1 matches 8 bases. The CDR3 sequence is 19 residues long. V shed 0 bases, J shed 6 bases, and the junction held 16 bases outside the gene matches. Germline CDR1 reads SGHKS; CDR2 reads YYEKEE (reference sequence). Drawing the rest from reference TRBV5-5 and TRBJ2-2, the complete variable domain is DAGVTQSPTHLIKTRGQQVTLRCSPISGHKSVSWYQQVLGQGPQFIFQYYEKEERGRGNFPDRFSARQFPNYSSELNVNALLLGDSALYLCASSLVARTGKNVAGELFFGEGSRLTVL.